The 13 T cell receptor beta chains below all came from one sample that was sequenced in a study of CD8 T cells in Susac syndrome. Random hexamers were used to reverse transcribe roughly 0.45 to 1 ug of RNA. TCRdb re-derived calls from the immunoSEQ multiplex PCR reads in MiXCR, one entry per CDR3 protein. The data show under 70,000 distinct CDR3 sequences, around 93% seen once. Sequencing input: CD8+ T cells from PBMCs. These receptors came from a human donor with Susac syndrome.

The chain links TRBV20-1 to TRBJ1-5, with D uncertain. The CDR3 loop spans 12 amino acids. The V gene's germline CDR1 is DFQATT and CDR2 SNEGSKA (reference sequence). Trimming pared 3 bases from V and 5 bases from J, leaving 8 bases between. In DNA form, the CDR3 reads TGCAGTGCTAGGAGGGCAGATCAGCCCCAGCATTTT. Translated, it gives CSARRADQPQHF.

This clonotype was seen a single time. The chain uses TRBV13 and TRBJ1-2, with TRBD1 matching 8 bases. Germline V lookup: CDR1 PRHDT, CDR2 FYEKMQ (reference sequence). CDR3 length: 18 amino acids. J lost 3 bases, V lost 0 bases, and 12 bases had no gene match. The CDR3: CASSLGEGPTGGDYGYTF. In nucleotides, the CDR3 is TGTGCCAGCAGCTTAGGAGAGGGCCCCACAGGGGGAGACTATGGCTACACCTTC. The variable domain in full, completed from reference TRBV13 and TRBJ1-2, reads AAGVIQSPRHLIKEKRETATLKCYPIPRHDTVYWYQQGPGQDPQFLISFYEKMQSDKGSIPDRFSAQQFSDYHSELNMSSLELGDSALYFCASSLGEGPTGGDYGYTFGSGTRLTVV.

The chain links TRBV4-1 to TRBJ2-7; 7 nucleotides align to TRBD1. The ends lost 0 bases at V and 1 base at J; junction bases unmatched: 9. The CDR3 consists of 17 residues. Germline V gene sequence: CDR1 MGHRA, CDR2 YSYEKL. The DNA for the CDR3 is TGCGCCAGCAGCCAAGATAAAGGGACAGTTTTTTCCTACGAGCAGTACTTC. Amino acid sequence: CASSQDKGTVFSYEQYF.

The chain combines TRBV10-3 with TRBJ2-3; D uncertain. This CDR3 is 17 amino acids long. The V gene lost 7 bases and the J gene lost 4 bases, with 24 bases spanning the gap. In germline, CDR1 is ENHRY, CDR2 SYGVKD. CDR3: CAINERPPGPGPDTQYF. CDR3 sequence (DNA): TGTGCCATCAACGAACGACCTCCGGGCCCCGGGCCAGATACGCAGTATTTT.

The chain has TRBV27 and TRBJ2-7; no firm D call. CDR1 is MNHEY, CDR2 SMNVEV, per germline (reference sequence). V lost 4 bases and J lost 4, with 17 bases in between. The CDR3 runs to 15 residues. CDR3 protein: CASSSGPVLAYEQYF. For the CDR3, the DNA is TGTGCCAGCAGTTCTGGACCGGTCCTCGCTTACGAGCAGTACTTC.

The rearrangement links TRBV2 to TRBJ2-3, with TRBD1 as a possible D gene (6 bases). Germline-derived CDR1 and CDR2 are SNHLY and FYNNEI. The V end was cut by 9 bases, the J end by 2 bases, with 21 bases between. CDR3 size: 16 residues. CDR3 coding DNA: TGTGCCAGGCAGGGGTTCACACACGCGTTCACAGATACGCAGTATTTT. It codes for CARQGFTHAFTDTQYF.

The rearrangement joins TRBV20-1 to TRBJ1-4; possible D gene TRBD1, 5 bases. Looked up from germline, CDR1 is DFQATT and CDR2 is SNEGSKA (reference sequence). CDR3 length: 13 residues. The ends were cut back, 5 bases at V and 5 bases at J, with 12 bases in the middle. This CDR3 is CSAHGTWNEKLFF. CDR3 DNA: TGCAGTGCTCACGGGACTTGGAATGAAAAACTGTTTTTT.

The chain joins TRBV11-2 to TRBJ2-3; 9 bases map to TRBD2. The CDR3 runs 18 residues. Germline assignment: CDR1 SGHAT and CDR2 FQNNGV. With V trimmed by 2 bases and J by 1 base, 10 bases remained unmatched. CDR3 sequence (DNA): TGTGCCAGCAGCTTATCCCTCGGGGAGCGGGGGGGCACAGATACGCAGTATTTT. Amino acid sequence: CASSLSLGERGGTDTQYF.

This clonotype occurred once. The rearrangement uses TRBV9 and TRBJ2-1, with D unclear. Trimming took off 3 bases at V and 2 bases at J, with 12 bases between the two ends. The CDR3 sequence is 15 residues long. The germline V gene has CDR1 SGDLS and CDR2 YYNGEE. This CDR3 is CASSGTGYTYNEQFF. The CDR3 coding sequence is TGTGCCAGCAGCGGGACGGGCTACACCTACAATGAGCAGTTCTTC.

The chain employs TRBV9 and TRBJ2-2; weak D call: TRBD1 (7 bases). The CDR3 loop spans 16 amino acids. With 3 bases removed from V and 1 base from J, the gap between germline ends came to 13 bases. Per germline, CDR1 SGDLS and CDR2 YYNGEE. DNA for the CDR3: TGTGCCAGCAGCGGCGGGACAGATATGAACACCGGGGAGCTGTTTTTT. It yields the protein CASSGGTDMNTGELFF.

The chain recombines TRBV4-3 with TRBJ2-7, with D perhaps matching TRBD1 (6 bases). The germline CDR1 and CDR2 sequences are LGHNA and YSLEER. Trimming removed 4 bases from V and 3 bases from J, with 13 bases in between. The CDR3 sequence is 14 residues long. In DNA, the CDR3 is TGCGCCAGCAGCCCGGAGACAGGTGGCTACGAGCAGTACTTC. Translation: CASSPETGGYEQYF.

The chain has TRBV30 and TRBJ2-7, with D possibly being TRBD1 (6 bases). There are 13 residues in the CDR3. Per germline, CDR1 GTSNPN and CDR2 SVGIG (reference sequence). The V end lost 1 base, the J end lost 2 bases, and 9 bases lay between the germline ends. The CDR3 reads CAWSGQAAYEQYF. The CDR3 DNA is TGTGCCTGGAGTGGACAGGCCGCCTACGAGCAGTACTTC.

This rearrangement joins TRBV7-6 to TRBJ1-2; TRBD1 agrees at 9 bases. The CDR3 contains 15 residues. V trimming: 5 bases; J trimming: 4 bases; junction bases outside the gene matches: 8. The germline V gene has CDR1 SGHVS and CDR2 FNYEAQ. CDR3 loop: CASSPPGQGGYGYTF. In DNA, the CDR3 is TGTGCCAGCAGCCCTCCGGGACAGGGAGGCTATGGCTACACCTTC.